The 24 T cell receptor beta chains presented below share a single source sample, sequenced in a study of cytomegalovirus exposure and HLA in healthy donors. The table came from immunoSEQ multiplex PCR; TCRdb's copy has only in-frame clones and leaves some out. The data show approximately 200,000 clones, with 80% to 85% seen just once and about 1.2% held by the top ten. The sequencing sample was made of PBMCs. The receptor source for this set is a woman in her thirties in good health and CMV-seronegative.

This chain connects TRBV7-6 to TRBJ1-5; D remains unclear. V shed 5 bases and J shed 2 bases, with 10 bases lying between them. Germline V gene data show CDR1 as SGHVS and CDR2 as FNYEAQ. The CDR3 is 14 residues long. The CDR3: CASSPESRNQPQHF. The CDR3 DNA reads TGTGCCAGCAGCCCCGAGTCCCGCAATCAGCCCCAGCATTTT.

V and J are TRBV15 and TRBJ1-5; D ambiguous. Between the trimmed V and J ends, which lost 6 bases and 5 bases, there was a span of 8 bases. In germline, CDR1 is LNHNV, CDR2 YYDKDF (reference sequence). The CDR3 has 12 amino acids. The DNA of the CDR3 is TGTGCCACCAGGGACGGGGATCAGCCCCAGCATTTT. Translated, it gives CATRDGDQPQHF.

The chain employs TRBV30 and TRBJ2-1, with TRBD1 matching 7 bases. V gave up 0 bases and J gave up 4 bases; unmatched junction bases: 6. Germline CDR1 is GTSNPN and CDR2 is SVGIG (reference sequence). The CDR3 consists of 15 residues. CDR3 sequence reads: CAWSVPKGQYNEQFF. In DNA form, the CDR3 reads TGTGCCTGGAGTGTCCCGAAGGGACAGTACAATGAGCAGTTCTTC.

The CDR3 sequence is CASSPLGTLQTNYGYTF. For the CDR3, the DNA is TGTGCCAGCTCACCACTTGGGACTCTCCAAACTAACTATGGCTACACCTTC. The chain carries TRBV18 and TRBJ1-2; TRBD1 might be the D (5 bases). The CDR3 has 17 amino acids. Deletions cut 1 base from V and 0 bases from J, with 15 bases between. From germline, CDR1 is KGHSH and CDR2 LQKENI.

V usage is TRBV30 and J usage is TRBJ1-5; TRBD1 might be the D (6 bases). Germline lookup yields CDR1 GTSNPN and CDR2 SVGIG (reference sequence). The CDR3 runs 13 residues. With 5 bases removed from V and 3 bases from J, the gap between germline ends came to 11 bases. The CDR3 DNA sequence: TGTGCCTGGGCACAGGGAGACAATCAGCCCCAGCATTTT. It specifies CAWAQGDNQPQHF.

This chain uses TRBV27 with TRBJ2-6, with 9 bases lining up with TRBD1. J lost 1 base, V lost 4 bases, and 5 bases had no gene match. CDR3 length: 17 amino acids. Germline lookup yields CDR1 MNHEY and CDR2 SMNVEV (reference sequence). Here the CDR3 reads CASSSPGQGSGANVLTF. The CDR3 coding sequence is TGTGCCAGCAGTTCTCCGGGACAGGGATCTGGGGCCAACGTCCTGACTTTC.

This clone was picked up one time. The rearrangement links TRBV30 to TRBJ2-7; D gene uncertain. The CDR3 length is 12 residues. The ends were cut back, 1 base at V and 9 bases at J, with 13 bases in the middle. Germline-derived CDR1 and CDR2 are GTSNPN and SVGIG (reference sequence). The CDR3 is CAWSDARVGQYF. CDR3 in DNA: TGTGCCTGGAGTGATGCCCGGGTCGGGCAGTACTTC.

This rearrangement joins TRBV4-2 to TRBJ2-7; TRBD2 is a possible D gene (6 bases). The V end was cut by 1 base, the J end by 4 bases, with 14 bases between. There are 15 residues in the CDR3. The germline gives CDR1 LGHNA, CDR2 YNFKEQ. The CDR3 sequence is CASSQGMTGAYEQYF. CDR3 bases: TGTGCCAGCAGCCAAGGTATGACGGGAGCATACGAGCAGTACTTC.

The CDR3 reads CASTPGPGREETQYF. In nucleotides, the CDR3 is TGCGCCAGCACGCCCGGACCGGGGAGGGAAGAGACCCAGTACTTC. The rearrangement uses TRBV4-1 and TRBJ2-5; 7 bases align to TRBD2. Germline V lookup: CDR1 MGHRA, CDR2 YSYEKL. The length of the CDR3 is 15 residues. Losses at the gene ends were 7 bases for V and 3 bases for J; bases not matched to a gene: 11.

This chain links TRBV5-1 with TRBJ2-6, with a possible D match to TRBD1 (6 bases). This CDR3 region has 16 residues. V lost 3 bases and J 1 base, leaving 11 bases between the germline ends. The germline V gene has CDR1 SGHRS and CDR2 YFSETQ. CDR3 residues: CASSSGQRSGANVLTF. In DNA form, the CDR3 reads TGCGCCAGCAGCTCTGGACAGAGATCTGGGGCCAACGTCCTGACTTTC.

The chain carries TRBV6-1 and TRBJ1-2, with D perhaps TRBD1 (6 bases). This CDR3 is 15 amino acids long. Germline V gene sequence: CDR1 MNHNS, CDR2 SASEGT. The germline V and J ends were trimmed by 4 bases and 3 bases, with 15 bases remaining between them. As DNA, the CDR3 is TGTGCCAGCAGTGGACTATGGGCAGGGGACTATGGCTACACCTTC. Translating gives CASSGLWAGDYGYTF.

V is TRBV19 and J is TRBJ1-6; D is perhaps TRBD1 (6 bases). The V gene's germline CDR1 is LNHDA and CDR2 SQIVND (reference sequence). V lost 3 bases to trimming and J lost 4 bases, with 19 bases between them. The length of the CDR3 is 18 residues. The CDR3 loop is CASSMGRMGASYNSPLHF. The CDR3 DNA follows: TGTGCCAGTAGTATGGGCAGGATGGGGGCGAGTTATAATTCACCCCTCCACTTT.

V is TRBV10-3 and J is TRBJ2-7; 9 positions match TRBD1. This CDR3 region has 15 residues. Per the germline V gene, CDR1 is ENHRY and CDR2 is SYGVKD. Trimming took 6 bases from V and 4 from J; bases not matched to a gene: 10. The chain's CDR3 is CAIRIQGAFGYEQYF. CDR3 in DNA: TGTGCCATCAGGATACAGGGGGCGTTCGGTTACGAGCAGTACTTC.

This rearrangement joins TRBV25-1 to TRBJ2-2; a possible D gene is TRBD2 (6 bases). Germline V gene data show CDR1 as MGHDK and CDR2 as SYGVNS. With 0 bases removed from V and 2 bases from J, the gap between germline ends came to 7 bases. The CDR3 is 15 amino acids. The CDR3 here is CASSEYAGNTGELFF. The CDR3 nucleotides read TGTGCCAGCAGTGAATATGCGGGAAACACCGGGGAGCTGTTTTTT.

The J gene is TRBJ1-5, the V gene TRBV18; tentatively, D is TRBD1 (6 bases). In germline, CDR1 is KGHSH, CDR2 LQKENI. Trimming left V 2 bases short and J 10 bases short, with 21 bases between. The CDR3 consists of 16 residues. DNA of the CDR3: TGTGCCAGCTCACCAAAAGGGACACCCATTGAAGGACCCCAGCATTTT. Translated: CASSPKGTPIEGPQHF.

V gene TRBV9 combines with J gene TRBJ1-2, with a possible D match to TRBD1 (5 bases). Germline V gene sequence: CDR1 SGDLS, CDR2 YYNGEE. The CDR3 is 14 amino acids. Trimming took off 0 bases at V and 4 bases at J, with 10 bases between the two ends. DNA of the CDR3: TGTGCCAGCAGCGTAGGGCAGGGAAGCTATGGCTACACCTTC. As protein: CASSVGQGSYGYTF.

This sequence joins TRBV7-6 and TRBJ2-7, with a weak D call TRBD1 (5 bases). The CDR3 loop spans 17 amino acids. Trimming took off 1 base at V and 2 bases at J, with 18 bases between the two ends. The germline CDR1 and CDR2 sequences are SGHVS and FNYEAQ. The CDR3 sequence: CASSLESWSLGAYEQYF. CDR3 sequence (DNA): TGTGCCAGCAGCTTAGAGTCCTGGAGCCTAGGGGCCTACGAGCAGTACTTC.

The chain recombines TRBV2 with TRBJ2-3; the D is unclear. Germline CDR1 and CDR2: SNHLY and FYNNEI. Trimming stripped 5 bases from V and 1 base from J, with 7 bases between. The CDR3 is 13 residues long. The CDR3 nucleotides are TGTGCCAGCAGTCCAGATGGCACAGATACGCAGTATTTT. Translation gives CASSPDGTDTQYF.

The chain recombines TRBV6-6 with TRBJ1-5; D is perhaps TRBD1 (6 bases). CDR1 is MNHNY and CDR2 is SVGAGI in the germline V gene (reference sequence). The CDR3 sequence is 15 residues long. With 4 bases removed from V and 0 bases from J, the gap between germline ends came to 10 bases. DNA of the CDR3: TGTGCCAGCAGTTCGCAGGGGCTTAGCAATCAGCCCCAGCATTTT. The encoded protein is CASSSQGLSNQPQHF.

This sequence joins TRBV25-1 and TRBJ2-7; TRBD2 might be the D (5 bases). V was clipped by 8 bases and J by 2 bases, with 7 bases between them. The CDR3 sequence is 11 residues long. Per germline, CDR1 MGHDK and CDR2 SYGVNS. CDR3 residues: CASLGAYEQYF. DNA of the CDR3: TGTGCCAGCCTCGGGGCCTACGAGCAGTACTTC.

With respect to this clone: Other DNA sequences in the sample encode the same CDR3. V and J are TRBV19 and TRBJ2-7, with 9 nucleotides matching TRBD1. The CDR3 is 16 residues long. V was clipped by 1 base and J by 3 bases; unmatched bases: 7. The V gene's germline CDR1 is LNHDA and CDR2 SQIVND (reference sequence). CDR3 region: CASSIADRGNFYEQYF. CDR3 DNA: TGTGCCAGTAGTATAGCGGACAGGGGTAATTTCTACGAGCAGTACTTC. The complete variable domain, with remaining parts taken from reference TRBV19 and TRBJ2-7, reads DGGITQSPKYLFRKEGQNVTLSCEQNLNHDAMYWYRQDPGQGLRLIYYSQIVNDFQKGDIAEGYSVSREKKESFPLTVTSAQKNPTAFYLCASSIADRGNFYEQYFGPGTRLTVT.

This clone was counted once. This chain links TRBV5-4 with TRBJ2-7; TRBD1 matches at 9 bases. Germline V gene lookup returns CDR1 SGHNT and CDR2 YYREEE (reference sequence). The CDR3 is 15 amino acids. Losses at the gene ends were 0 bases for V and 1 base for J; bases not matched to a gene: 2. The chain's CDR3 is CASSLGTGVSYEQYF. For the CDR3, the DNA is TGTGCCAGCAGCTTGGGGACAGGGGTTTCCTACGAGCAGTACTTC. Using reference TRBV5-4 and TRBJ2-7 for the parts outside the CDR3, the full variable domain is ETGVTQSPTHLIKTRGQQVTLRCSSQSGHNTVSWYQQALGQGPQFIFQYYREEENGRGNFPPRFSGLQFPNYSSELNVNALELDDSALYLCASSLGTGVSYEQYFGPGTRLTVT.

This chain links TRBV29-1 with TRBJ2-1; TRBD2 might be the D (6 bases). V dropped 3 bases and J dropped 5 bases, with 17 bases sitting between them. This CDR3 has 15 amino acids. Germline V gene sequence: CDR1 SQVTM, CDR2 ANQGSEA. The CDR3, as DNA: TGCAGCGTTGATAACCCCCGGACTATTAACAATGAGCAGTTCTTC. It codes for CSVDNPRTINNEQFF.

The chain joins TRBV5-6 to TRBJ1-5; 7 bases align to TRBD1. The CDR3 spans 15 residues. V was clipped by 5 bases and J by 2 bases; unmatched bases: 7. CDR1 is SGHDT, CDR2 YYEEEE, per germline. CDR3 in DNA: TGTGCCAGCAGTCCCTGGGGGACAGGCAATCAGCCCCAGCATTTT. It encodes CASSPWGTGNQPQHF.